The present T cell receptor beta chain was sequenced within a study of cytomegalovirus exposure and HLA in healthy donors. Researchers ran the PCR with 60 Vbeta and 13 Jbeta primers. TCRdb's copy holds only in-frame clones and misses some; the assay was immunoSEQ multiplex PCR. Among tens of thousands of clones listed, 78% were seen once. CDR3 length: 18 amino acids. Trimming shortened V by 5 bases and J by 5 bases, and 27 bases separated the two germline ends. Germline V gene sequence: CDR1 SGHVS, CDR2 FQNEAQ. This clone was seen only a few times. The source of this sequence is a man in his forties in good health and CMV-seronegative. What was sequenced was PBMCs. V usage is TRBV7-8 and J usage is TRBJ2-5; possibly TRBD1 for D (5 bases). Written as DNA, the CDR3 is TGTGCCAGCAGCCCAAGGCGACCAAGGCAGGGTAGGATCGAGACCCAGTACTTC. It yields the protein CASSPRRPRQGRIETQYF. The full variable domain, its missing parts supplied by reference TRBV7-8 and TRBJ2-5, is GAGVSQSPRYKVAKRGQDVALRCDPISGHVSLFWYQQALGQGPEFLTYFQNEAQLDKSGLPSDRFFAERPEGSVSTLKIQRTQQEDSAVYLCASSPRRPRQGRIETQYFGPGTRLLVL.